Below are 24 T cell receptor beta chains sequenced from a single sample in a study of beta chain features in type 1 diabetes. Regarding the study as a whole: Among patients with Type 1 diabetes, TCRB CDR3s were moderately but significantly shorter in every one of the four CD4+ subsets.

Every bit of the isolated RNA underwent reverse transcription, so sequencing read expressed TCRB transcripts. The method was immunoSEQ multiplex PCR; TCRdb's version includes in-frame clones alone and lacks a portion of them. The profile shows 680,000 or so clones, roughly 12% of them singletons. What these receptors recognize is not known. The specimen was naive CD4+ T cells from blood. The source of these receptors is a man in his late teens or twenties with type 1 diabetes.

The chain combines TRBV25-1 with TRBJ1-1; D may be TRBD1 (6 bases). Per germline, CDR1 MGHDK and CDR2 SYGVNS. The CDR3 loop spans 13 amino acids. CDR3 loop: CAAEGGGRTEAFF. CDR3 coding DNA: TGTGCTGCTGAGGGGGGCGGTCGGACTGAAGCTTTCTTT.

The chain recombines TRBV30 with TRBJ1-2; 10 bases match TRBD1. Per the germline V gene, CDR1 is GTSNPN and CDR2 is SVGIG (reference sequence). The CDR3 runs 14 residues. V gave up 7 bases and J gave up 5 bases; unmatched junction bases: 10. CDR3 nucleotides: TGTGCCTACCTAGACAGGGGGCAGTTATATGGCTACACCTTC. The encoded protein is CAYLDRGQLYGYTF.

The genes are TRBV7-3 and TRBJ2-1; TRBD2 matches at 11 bases. The germline V gene encodes CDR1 SGHTA and CDR2 FQGTGA. Losses at the gene ends were 5 bases for V and 7 bases for J; bases not matched to a gene: 10. The CDR3 spans 16 residues. CDR3 in amino acids: CASSAELAGGVNEQFF. CDR3 bases: TGTGCCAGCAGCGCCGAGCTAGCGGGGGGTGTGAATGAGCAGTTCTTC.

This clone was counted between two and nine times. The chain has TRBV23-1 and TRBJ1-5; 8 bases align to TRBD1. TRBV23-1 is filed as an ORF, its function uncertain. The CDR3 runs to 14 residues. The V and J ends lost 7 bases and 6 bases, in that order; junction bases with no gene match: 8. The CDR3 nucleotides read TGCGCCAGCATCCTCAGGGGGCTAGCTCAGCCCCAGCATTTT. It translates to CASILRGLAQPQHF.

This clone turned up a few times. The chain carries TRBV30 and TRBJ2-2, with D uncertain. The CDR3 is 13 amino acids. Germline CDR1 is GTSNPN and CDR2 is SVGIG (reference sequence). The V and J ends lost 5 bases and 7 bases respectively, with 14 bases between them. The DNA of the CDR3 is TGTGCCTGGGGAGCAGACCCGCACGGGGAGCTGTTTTTT. Amino acid sequence: CAWGADPHGELFF.

This clone appeared a few times. The chain has TRBV2 and TRBJ2-3; 10 bases line up with TRBD1. Per the germline V gene, CDR1 is SNHLY and CDR2 is FYNNEI. V gave up 8 bases and J gave up 1 base; unmatched junction bases: 0. There are 13 residues in the CDR3. Here the CDR3 reads CASGTGGTDTQYF. CDR3 in DNA: TGTGCCAGCGGGACAGGGGGCACAGATACGCAGTATTTT.

The chain carries TRBV15 and TRBJ2-3, with D perhaps TRBD1 or TRBD2 (5 bases each). Germline CDR1 reads LNHNV; CDR2 reads YYDKDF (reference sequence). Trimming took 0 bases from V and 8 from J, leaving 12 bases between them. This CDR3 region has 14 residues. CDR3 residues: CATSRDLDGGTQYF. For the CDR3, the DNA is TGTGCCACCAGCAGAGATCTTGATGGGGGTACGCAGTATTTT.

Comments on this clone: This specimen includes other DNA sequences encoding the same CDR3. The J gene is TRBJ1-2, the V gene TRBV29-1, with D possibly matching TRBD1 (5 bases). Germline CDR1 reads SQVTM; CDR2 reads ANQGSEA. The CDR3 is 12 amino acids. Trimming stripped 4 bases from V and 3 bases from J, with 9 bases between. The DNA for the CDR3 is TGCAGCGTTGGGCAGGGCGACTATGGCTACACCTTC. Translated: CSVGQGDYGYTF.

V and J are TRBV19 and TRBJ1-2; 10 bases match TRBD1. V dropped 2 bases and J dropped 6; count of bases not matched to a gene: 6. CDR1 and CDR2 (germline): LNHDA, SQIVND (reference sequence). The CDR3 sequence is 15 residues long. The DNA for the CDR3 is TGTGCCAGTAGTATACCGGGACAGGGGACCAATGGCTACACCTTC. It specifies CASSIPGQGTNGYTF.

This clone has a handful of counts. This chain links TRBV18 with TRBJ1-1; 11 nucleotides line up with TRBD1. V gave up 1 base and J gave up 11 bases; unmatched junction bases: 6. Germline CDR1 KGHSH, CDR2 LQKENI. CDR3 length: 14 amino acids. The CDR3 loop is CASSPQTGQGVAFF. As DNA, the CDR3 is TGTGCCAGCTCACCACAGACGGGACAGGGGGTCGCTTTCTTT.

This clone has more than one count but fewer than ten. The V call is TRBV11-2, the J call TRBJ2-1; possible D gene TRBD2, 5 bases. Germline values: CDR1 SGHAT, CDR2 FQNNGV. The CDR3 covers 16 residues. With 1 base removed from V and 1 base from J, the gap between germline ends came to 11 bases. CDR3 sequence (DNA): TGTGCCAGCAGCTTAGTCCGTGGGGAGTCCTACAATGAGCAGTTCTTC. Translation gives CASSLVRGESYNEQFF.

This clone was seen a handful of times. The chain uses TRBV28 and TRBJ2-3, with TRBD2 matching over 12 bases. This CDR3 is built from 16 residues. V lost 4 bases, J lost 5 bases, and 7 bases stayed unmatched. Germline CDR1 and CDR2: MDHEN and SYDVKM. CDR3 region: CASSSPSGGAKDTQYF. Here the CDR3 DNA reads TGTGCCAGCAGTTCCCCTAGCGGGGGGGCCAAAGATACGCAGTATTTT.

The sample holds a few counts of this clone. V usage is TRBV4-1 and J usage is TRBJ2-5; the match to TRBD2 covers 8 bases. The J segment lost 3 bases and the V segment lost 0 bases, leaving 9 bases of the junction unmatched. Germline-derived CDR1 and CDR2 are MGHRA and YSYEKL. The CDR3 extends over 17 amino acids. As DNA, the CDR3 is TGCGCCAGCAGCCAAGAGGCAAAAGGCGGGGGGAAAGAGACCCAGTACTTC. The encoded protein is CASSQEAKGGGKETQYF.

The genes are TRBV6-1 and TRBJ1-5; D not resolved. CDR3 length equals 14 residues. V shed 3 bases and J shed 4 bases, with 10 bases lying between them. From germline, CDR1 is MNHNS and CDR2 SASEGT. CDR3 nucleotides: TGTGCCAGCAGTGAGCTAGCCAGAAATCAGCCCCAGCATTTT. Protein: CASSELARNQPQHF.

This clone was detected only a few times. This specimen includes other DNA sequences encoding the same CDR3. This chain joins TRBV29-1 and TRBJ2-5; TRBD1 aligns across 9 bases. From germline, CDR1 is SQVTM and CDR2 ANQGSEA. The J segment lost 3 bases and the V segment lost 7 bases, leaving 3 bases of the junction unmatched. The CDR3 is 12 residues long. For the CDR3, the DNA is TGCAGCGCGGGACAGGGTAAAGAGACCCAGTACTTC. Its translation: CSAGQGKETQYF.

This chain connects TRBV30 to TRBJ1-5; D may be TRBD1 (5 bases). Germline-derived CDR1 and CDR2 are GTSNPN and SVGIG (reference sequence). The CDR3 is 13 residues long. V was pared by 5 bases and J by 7 bases, with 15 bases between. The CDR3 loop is CAWSVQGEQPQHF. CDR3 sequence (DNA): TGTGCCTGGTCGGTTCAGGGTGAACAGCCCCAGCATTTT.

The V gene is TRBV5-4, the J gene TRBJ1-3; 7 positions match TRBD1. The length of the CDR3 is 16 residues. Germline CDR1 SGHNT, CDR2 YYREEE (reference sequence). V lost 4 bases to trimming and J lost 1 base; unmatched junction nucleotides: 8. The CDR3 DNA sequence: TGTGCCAGCAGCCCAACACAGGGGTGGTCTGGAAACACCATATATTTT. Translating gives CASSPTQGWSGNTIYF.

This clone was picked up a small number of times. The V call is TRBV4-1, the J call TRBJ1-4, with 7 bases lining up with TRBD1. This CDR3 comprises 15 residues. Germline CDR1 reads MGHRA; CDR2 reads YSYEKL. The junction had 7 bases not matched to a gene; V was cut back by 3 bases and J by 6 bases. This CDR3 is CASSHYGTAYEKLFF. The CDR3 DNA is TGCGCCAGCAGCCATTACGGGACAGCATATGAAAAACTGTTTTTT.

There are a few counts of this clone. The chain carries TRBV7-8 and TRBJ2-7; D is possibly TRBD1 (8 bases). The germline V and J ends were trimmed by 2 bases and 0 bases, with 17 bases remaining between them. The V gene's germline CDR1 is SGHVS and CDR2 FQNEAQ. This CDR3 is built from 17 residues. CDR3: CASSLKPAGQDSYEQYF. The CDR3 DNA is TGTGCCAGCAGCTTAAAACCAGCGGGACAGGACTCCTACGAGCAGTACTTC.

The rearrangement uses TRBV25-1 and TRBJ2-7; no firm D call. CDR1 MGHDK and CDR2 SYGVNS come from the germline V gene. V was shortened by 3 bases and J by 0 bases, with 9 bases between the two germline ends. CDR3 length equals 14 residues. The CDR3 loop reads CASSEQAYSYEQYF. As DNA, the CDR3 is TGTGCCAGCAGTGAGCAGGCTTACTCCTACGAGCAGTACTTC.

This clone appeared a few times. The chain employs TRBV7-2 and TRBJ2-5; possible D gene TRBD2, 6 bases. V was pared by 3 bases and J by 1 base, with 9 bases between. Germline-derived CDR1 and CDR2 are SGHTA and FQGNSA. This CDR3 contains 14 residues. The CDR3 spells CASSLGDFQETQYF. CDR3 nucleotides: TGTGCCAGCAGCTTGGGGGACTTCCAAGAGACCCAGTACTTC.

This clone came up a few times. The chain carries TRBV27 and TRBJ2-5; 7 bases line up with TRBD2. This CDR3 is built from 14 residues. Germline assignment: CDR1 MNHEY and CDR2 SMNVEV (reference sequence). With 2 bases clipped from V and 4 bases from J, the junction kept 4 bases outside the gene matches. CDR3 region: CASSLPGLLETQYF. The CDR3 DNA reads as TGTGCCAGCAGTTTACCGGGACTACTAGAGACCCAGTACTTC.

The V and J genes are TRBV18 and TRBJ2-3, with 9 bases matching TRBD2. Germline CDR1 and CDR2: KGHSH and LQKENI. The CDR3 spans 14 residues. Unmatched junction bases numbered 7, after V lost 8 bases and J lost 4 bases. The CDR3 is CASPAGGSSDTQYF. The CDR3 DNA reads as TGTGCCAGCCCAGCGGGGGGATCTTCAGATACGCAGTATTTT.

This clone was seen more than once but under ten times. The chain couples TRBV4-2 to TRBJ2-1, with D perhaps TRBD1 (5 bases). Between the trimmed V and J ends, which lost 1 base and 10 bases, there was a span of 20 bases. Germline values: CDR1 LGHNA, CDR2 YNFKEQ. CDR3 size: 16 residues. The CDR3 is CASSQAAERAAGEQFF. The CDR3 nucleotides read TGTGCCAGCAGCCAAGCGGCGGAAAGGGCGGCAGGGGAGCAGTTCTTC.